These 5 T cell receptor beta chains originate from one sample sequenced in a study of T cell repertoires in cytomegalovirus infection (dated by TCRdb to between 2017 and 2020). The sample's treatment or condition, from its label and the paper: in vitro stimulation with specific CMV peptide epitopes to enrich CMV-specific T cells. No antigen has been assigned to these receptors. Instrument on record: Illumina HiSeq 1500. Using fastp at Q25 and MiXCR, TCRdb reprocessed the public reads and kept productive beta chains. All rows with the same CDR3 protein become a single entry with the most common DNA and genes. A total of some 900,000 distinct CDR3 sequences appear in this sample, 32% of them only once. Approximately 13% of the sample goes to the ten largest clones. The sequencing here drew on cultured CD8+ T cells from PBMCs, taken from culture after CMV antigen stimulation. All receptors derive from a human donor in good health (CMV status not recorded). Some clones in this sample may be carry-over from other donors' samples.

This clonotype was counted between two and nine times. A read error may produce the germline difference seen at one junction end. J is TRBJ2-6 and V is TRBV7-9, with D perhaps matching TRBD1 or TRBD2 (5 bases each). Germline CDR1 is SEHNR and CDR2 is FQNEAQ (reference sequence). This CDR3 has 17 amino acids. This chain's CDR3 is CASSLASRGSGANVLTF. CDR3 coding DNA: TGTGCCAGCTCCCTAGCCTCCCGGGGATCTGGGGCTAACGTCCTGACTTTC.

The CDR3 DNA reads as TGTGCCAGTAGTATATTTCCCACTGAAGCTTTCTTT. This codes for CASSIFPTEAFF. The chain links TRBV19 to TRBJ1-1; D remains ambiguous. The CDR3 runs 12 residues. Looked up from germline, CDR1 is LNHDA and CDR2 is SQIVND (reference sequence). Trimming removed 2 bases from V and 4 bases from J, with 5 bases in between.

The chain links TRBV6-2 or TRBV6-3 to TRBJ1-1; D is undetermined. V dropped 0 bases and J dropped 0 bases, with 11 bases sitting between them. Germline V gene lookup returns CDR1 MNHEY and CDR2 SVGEGT. This CDR3 comprises 16 residues. The DNA of the CDR3 is TGTGCCAGCAGTTACTCCCGTTTATTCATGAACACTGAAGCTTTCTTT. Translation gives CASSYSRLFMNTEAFF.

This chain joins TRBV7-2 and TRBJ2-2, with D perhaps TRBD2 (5 bases). The V gene lost 0 bases and the J gene lost 6 bases, with 8 bases spanning the gap. Germline V lookup: CDR1 SGHTA, CDR2 FQGNSA. This CDR3 region has 14 residues. CDR3 in amino acids: CASSLAPSPGELFF. The CDR3 region has the DNA TGTGCCAGCAGCTTAGCTCCTAGCCCCGGGGAGCTGTTTTTT. Filled out from reference TRBV7-2 and TRBJ2-2, the complete variable domain reads GAGVSQSPSNKVTEKGKDVELRCDPISGHTALYWYRQSLGQGLEFLIYFQGNSAPDKSGLPSDRFSAERTGGSVSTLTIQRTQQEDSAVYLCASSLAPSPGELFFGEGSRLTVL.

This clonotype turned up a few times. This chain connects TRBV5-8 to TRBJ1-2; 8 bases are shared with TRBD1. Germline V lookup: CDR1 SGHTS, CDR2 YDEGEE. The length of the CDR3 is 16 residues. With V trimmed by 0 bases and J by 4 bases, 8 bases remained unmatched. The CDR3 nucleotides are TGTGCCAGCAGCTTGGTGACAGGGGACCCTATCTATGGCTACACCTTC. Translated, it gives CASSLVTGDPIYGYTF.